This T cell receptor (beta chain) was observed in a study of cytomegalovirus exposure and HLA in healthy donors. Using immunoSEQ multiplex PCR, the repertoire was profiled, and TCRdb retains in-frame clones only, with some absent. The table records roughly 300,000 clones, approximately 88% of them present only once. Trimming took 2 bases from V and 2 from J, leaving 19 bases between them. Looked up from germline, CDR1 is MNHEY and CDR2 is SMNVEV (reference sequence). This CDR3 has 17 residues. The sequenced sample was PBMCs. The chain links TRBV27 to TRBJ2-7; tentatively, D is TRBD1 (6 bases). This receptor was obtained from a woman aged 18 to 35 in good health and CMV-seronegative. CDR3 loop: CASSLEGGRWGPYEQYF. CDR3 DNA: TGTGCCAGCAGTTTAGAGGGCGGAAGATGGGGGCCCTACGAGCAGTACTTC.